These T cell receptor beta chains were read from a single sample in a study of cytomegalovirus exposure and HLA in healthy donors. Sequenced by immunoSEQ multiplex PCR; TCRdb stores in-frame clones only, minus some. In the table there are 120,000 or so clones, around 80% of which are singletons. The specimen was PBMCs. The receptor source for this set is a man over 45 in good health and CMV-seronegative. Each CDR3 is given with its conserved first and last residue. A D gene is named only where the DNA matches it firmly. Size is stated for part of the rows, as once, few or many counts, or as a class when the clone is expanded.

-	TRBV4-3	TRBJ1-1	-	TGCGCCAGCAGCCAAGATCGGGTAAGACCGGCCGCTTTCTTT	CASSQDRVRPAAFF
-	TRBV9	TRBJ1-6	-	TGTGCCAGCAGCGTAGGCAACAGGACCACAGGATACAATTCACCCCTCCACTTT	CASSVGNRTTGYNSPLHF
-	TRBV19	TRBJ2-3	TRBD2	TGTGCCAGTAGTTCCTTAACTAGCGGTTACACAGATACGCAGTATTTT	CASSSLTSGYTDTQYF
-	TRBV4-3	TRBJ1-1	-	TGCGCCAGCAGCCACTTAGGGGTCGGCACTGAAGCTTTCTTT	CASSHLGVGTEAFF
-	TRBV7-6	TRBJ2-5	-	TGTGCCAGCAGCTTCCAACAAGAGACCCAGTACTTC	CASSFQQETQYF
few	TRBV11-3	TRBJ2-1	-	TGTGCCAGCAGCCTCCAAACAGGGTCCTCCTACAATGAGCAGTTCTTC	CASSLQTGSSYNEQFF
-	TRBV28	TRBJ2-7	TRBD2	TGTGCCAGCAATACCGGGACTAGCGGACCTTACGAGCAGTACTTC	CASNTGTSGPYEQYF
-	TRBV30	TRBJ2-2	TRBD1	TGTGCCTGGATACCGGGGACAGCTAACACCGGGGAGCTGTTTTTT	CAWIPGTANTGELFF
-	TRBV5-1	TRBJ2-3	-	TGCGCCAGCAGCTCCAGGATTACTAGCACAGATACGCAGTATTTT	CASSSRITSTDTQYF
-	TRBV6-1	TRBJ1-3	TRBD1	TGTGCCAGCAGTCCGGACAGGGGGCCGAGATATTTT	CASSPDRGPRYF
once	TRBV11-2	TRBJ1-1	-	TGTGCCAGCAGCTTAGATCGGGGGGCTGAAGCTTTCTTT	CASSLDRGAEAFF
few	TRBV19	TRBJ1-5	-	TGTGCCAGTAGAATATTGAGGGGAGGGGGATCAAATCAGCCCCAGCATTTT	CASRILRGGGSNQPQHF
-	TRBV10-3	TRBJ2-6	-	TGTGCCATCAGTGAGGCAGGGCCTGGGGCCAACGTCCTGACTTTC	CAISEAGPGANVLTF
-	TRBV30	TRBJ2-2	-	TGTGCCTGGAGTGGGTCTAGCACCACCGGGGAGCTGTTTTTT	CAWSGSSTTGELFF
-	TRBV7-2	TRBJ1-2	-	TGTGCCAGCAGCCCCCGGGGTGGCCTTGGCTACACCTTC	CASSPRGGLGYTF